The 9 T cell receptor beta chains reported below all come from one sample, sequenced in a study of OX40 agonist ivuxolimab in advanced cancers. The repertoire was sequenced with immunoSEQ multiplex PCR; TCRdb's copy has only in-frame clones and lacks some. The sample lists some 59,000 clones; around 90% were seen once. Source: CD4+ or CD8+ T cells sorted from blood, taken in a trial of the OX40 agonist ivuxolimab. All receptors derive from an adult with an advanced solid tumor such as melanoma, head and neck, liver or kidney cancer.

This sequence joins TRBV18 and TRBJ1-5, with no clear D. Germline lookup yields CDR1 KGHSH and CDR2 LQKENI. The V and J ends lost 2 bases and 1 base respectively, with 6 bases between them. The CDR3 contains 14 residues. This chain's CDR3 is CASSPRVSNQPQHF. CDR3 DNA: TGTGCCAGCTCACCAAGGGTGAGCAATCAGCCCCAGCATTTT.

The chain carries TRBV19 and TRBJ2-1; D is ambiguous. CDR1 and CDR2 (germline): LNHDA, SQIVND (reference sequence). This CDR3 region has 10 residues. Trimming removed 5 bases from V and 10 bases from J, with 6 bases in between. CDR3 in amino acids: CASSAGEQFF. The DNA for the CDR3 is TGTGCCAGTAGTGCCGGAGAGCAGTTCTTC.

This sequence joins TRBV6-5 and TRBJ2-1, with a possible D match to TRBD2 (6 bases). Germline V gene lookup returns CDR1 MNHEY and CDR2 SVGAGI. V lost 2 bases, J lost 8 bases, and 16 bases lay in between. The CDR3 is 15 residues long. CDR3 amino acids: CASSYHGRGADEQFF. In DNA form, the CDR3 reads TGTGCCAGCAGTTACCACGGACGCGGGGCCGATGAGCAGTTCTTC.

The chain carries TRBV28 and TRBJ2-7; 7 positions match TRBD1. Germline CDR1 and CDR2: MDHEN and SYDVKM. CDR3 length: 14 amino acids. After removal of 6 bases from V and 3 bases from J, the junction contained 8 bases not matched to a gene. CDR3 residues: CASSRTGDYYEQYF. The CDR3 DNA reads as TGTGCCAGCAGCCGAACAGGGGATTACTACGAGCAGTACTTC.

The chain couples TRBV27 to TRBJ2-7; no definite D call. Germline V gene sequence: CDR1 MNHEY, CDR2 SMNVEV (reference sequence). V lost 5 bases to trimming and J lost 2 bases, with 10 bases between them. The CDR3 is 13 amino acids. For the CDR3, the DNA is TGTGCCAGCAGTCCTCCCCCCCCCTACGAGCAGTACTTC. Protein product: CASSPPPPYEQYF.

This clone has just one count. V and J are TRBV19 and TRBJ1-1, with D tentatively TRBD1 (5 bases). Germline assignment: CDR1 LNHDA and CDR2 SQIVND (reference sequence). The V end was cut by 5 bases, the J end by 2 bases, with 9 bases between. The CDR3 length is 13 residues. The CDR3: CASSPGINTEAFF. DNA for the CDR3: TGTGCCAGTAGTCCAGGGATTAACACTGAAGCTTTCTTT.

CDR3 protein: CASSLAGGGNTEAFF. The CDR3 coding sequence is TGTGCCAGCAGCTTGGCCGGCGGGGGGAACACTGAAGCTTTCTTT. The chain couples TRBV5-4 to TRBJ1-1; D might be TRBD1 (5 bases). V was shortened by 0 bases and J by 1 base, with 10 bases between the two germline ends. This CDR3 has 15 amino acids. The germline V gene has CDR1 SGHNT and CDR2 YYREEE (reference sequence).

The chain carries TRBV7-2 and TRBJ1-2, with a tentative D call TRBD1 (5 bases). Germline CDR1 SGHTA, CDR2 FQGNSA. The CDR3 is made up of 17 amino acids. Between the trimmed V and J ends, which lost 7 bases and 3 bases, there was a span of 24 bases. DNA for the CDR3: TGTGCCAGCACCATACTACAAGTATCGGGGGGTGACTATGGCTACACCTTC. This gives the protein CASTILQVSGGDYGYTF. Drawing the rest from reference TRBV7-2 and TRBJ1-2, the complete variable domain is GAGVSQSPSNKVTEKGKDVELRCDPISGHTALYWYRQSLGQGLEFLIYFQGNSAPDKSGLPSDRFSAERTGGSVSTLTIQRTQQEDSAVYLCASTILQVSGGDYGYTFGSGTRLTVV.

This rearrangement joins TRBV27 to TRBJ2-5; D is possibly TRBD1 (6 bases). CDR3 length: 14 residues. CDR1 is MNHEY and CDR2 is SMNVEV in the germline V gene (reference sequence). V was clipped by 2 bases and J by 2 bases, with 9 bases between them. The CDR3: CASSLMGAQETQYF. The DNA of the CDR3 is TGTGCCAGCAGTTTAATGGGGGCGCAAGAGACCCAGTACTTC.